This TCR beta chain was captured by sequencing in a study of glioma-infiltrating T cells after dendritic cell vaccination. Overall study context: Patients received autologous tumor lysate-pulsed dendritic cell vaccination between about 2002 and 2013.

Profiled with immunoSEQ multiplex PCR; TCRdb holds only in-frame clones, not every one. The data contain almost 65,000 clones, 75% to 85% of them singletons. Germline V gene lookup returns CDR1 MGHRA and CDR2 YSYEKL. V shed 4 bases, J shed 5 bases, and the junction held 6 bases outside the gene matches. The CDR3 runs to 15 residues. Only patients with spare fresh-frozen tumor and over two years of follow-up were included. Before vaccination, two weeks after the third vaccination, and at progression, PBMC were collected. The rearrangement joins TRBV4-1 to TRBJ1-4; 8 nucleotides match TRBD1. The source is a human donor with glioblastoma. Material: blood, obtained before dendritic cell vaccination. In nucleotides, the CDR3 is TGCGCCAGCAGCCTGGGGACAGGAGTAAATGAAAAACTGTTTTTT. Translated, it gives CASSLGTGVNEKLFF.